These 25 T cell receptor beta chains came from one sample sequenced in a study of blood T cell repertoires in COVID-19. Using immunoSEQ multiplex PCR, the repertoire was profiled, and TCRdb retains in-frame clones only, with some absent. The sample holds just over 150,000 clones, 75% to 85% seen once. Sample: peripheral blood. All receptors come from a woman in her forties or fifties with acute or convalescent COVID-19.

This chain uses TRBV28 with TRBJ1-2, with D maybe TRBD1 (5 bases). The CDR3 extends over 13 amino acids. Germline CDR1 reads MDHEN; CDR2 reads SYDVKM. Trimming stripped 3 bases from V and 9 bases from J, with 14 bases between. The chain's CDR3 is CASSLGTTPRYTF. The CDR3, as DNA: TGTGCCAGCAGTTTGGGGACTACCCCGCGCTACACCTTC.

This chain links TRBV7-7 with TRBJ2-3; a weak D match, TRBD2 (7 bases). The germline gives CDR1 SSHAT, CDR2 FNYEAQ (reference sequence). The length of the CDR3 is 14 residues. Trimming removed 5 bases at V and 1 base at J, with 10 bases between. Written as DNA, the CDR3 is TGTGCCAGCAGCGCGCGGGGGCGCACAGATACGCAGTATTTT. It is translated as CASSARGRTDTQYF.

V is TRBV10-2 and J is TRBJ2-7, with 7 bases matching TRBD1. Germline V gene lookup returns CDR1 WSHSY and CDR2 SAAADI. V lost 6 bases, J lost 10 bases, and 21 bases stayed unmatched. The CDR3 runs 16 residues. CDR3 sequence: CASRGTEGQLLPYQYF. CDR3 nucleotide sequence: TGCGCCAGCAGGGGGACAGAGGGACAGCTACTACCTTATCAGTACTTC.

V usage is TRBV5-6 and J usage is TRBJ2-7; 7 nucleotides line up with TRBD1. The CDR3 covers 16 residues. CDR1 is SGHDT and CDR2 is YYEEEE in the germline V gene. V shed 0 bases and J 2 bases; nucleotides not matched to a gene: 8. CDR3 bases: TGTGCCAGCAGCTTGGAGGCGCGTCAGGGGGCCTACGAGCAGTACTTC. Translating it yields CASSLEARQGAYEQYF.

This chain connects TRBV28 to TRBJ1-4; D is uncertain. The CDR3 is 13 amino acids. V dropped 7 bases and J dropped 6 bases, with 12 bases sitting between them. CDR1 and CDR2 from the germline V gene are MDHEN and SYDVKM. The chain's CDR3 is CASTRGFYEKLFF. Written as DNA, the CDR3 is TGTGCCAGCACGAGAGGGTTTTATGAAAAACTGTTTTTT.

This rearrangement joins TRBV7-8 to TRBJ2-1; D possibly corresponds to TRBD2 (6 bases). This CDR3 contains 14 residues. Trimming cost V 5 bases and J 8 bases, with 16 bases left between them. From germline, CDR1 is SGHVS and CDR2 FQNEAQ. Written as DNA, the CDR3 is TGTGCCAGCAGCCAGTCTCGGGGGTTCGATGAGCAGTTCTTC. It encodes CASSQSRGFDEQFF. The full variable domain, with the rest looked up from reference TRBV7-8 and TRBJ2-1, is GAGVSQSPRYKVAKRGQDVALRCDPISGHVSLFWYQQALGQGPEFLTYFQNEAQLDKSGLPSDRFFAERPEGSVSTLKIQRTQQEDSAVYLCASSQSRGFDEQFFGPGTRLTVL.

The J gene is TRBJ2-5, the V gene TRBV7-7; 7 nucleotides line up with TRBD2. V was clipped by 1 base and J by 4 bases; unmatched bases: 6. CDR3 length: 15 residues. The germline V gene has CDR1 SSHAT and CDR2 FNYEAQ (reference sequence). CDR3 amino acids: CASSLVAGQGETQYF. The CDR3, as DNA: TGTGCCAGCAGCTTAGTAGCGGGCCAGGGAGAGACCCAGTACTTC.

The V gene is TRBV18, the J gene TRBJ1-3; D remains ambiguous. The V gene's germline CDR1 is KGHSH and CDR2 LQKENI. V gave up 0 bases and J gave up 1 base, with 7 bases separating them. This CDR3 comprises 15 residues. The CDR3 region has the DNA TGTGCCAGCTCACCACCGTACAGTTCTGGAAACACCATATATTTT. It encodes CASSPPYSSGNTIYF.

The rearrangement uses TRBV9 and TRBJ2-1; 14 bases match TRBD2. Trimming cost V 3 bases and J 0 bases; bases outside gene matches: 2. The CDR3 has 17 residues. CDR1 is SGDLS and CDR2 is YYNGEE in the germline V gene. The DNA for the CDR3 is TGTGCCAGCAGCGAGGGGACTAGCGGGAGCTCCTACAATGAGCAGTTCTTC. Its translation: CASSEGTSGSSYNEQFF. The variable domain in full, with the rest retrieved from reference TRBV9 and TRBJ2-1, is DSGVTQTPKHLITATGQRVTLRCSPRSGDLSVYWYQQSLDQGLQFLIQYYNGEERAKGNILERFSAQQFPDLHSELNLSSLELGDSALYFCASSEGTSGSSYNEQFFGPGTRLTVL.

The chain couples TRBV10-1 to TRBJ2-2; TRBD2 matches at 8 bases. Germline V gene data show CDR1 as WNHNN and CDR2 as SYGVQD (reference sequence). Trimming at V came to 7 bases and at J to 6 bases, leaving 16 bases not matched to a gene. CDR3 length: 17 residues. CDR3 protein: CASTWSPGTRTPGELFF. As DNA, the CDR3 is TGCGCCAGCACTTGGTCCCCCGGGACTAGGACCCCCGGGGAGCTGTTTTTT.

This clone was found once. V gene TRBV19 combines with J gene TRBJ1-6, with 10 bases fitting TRBD1. Trimming took 4 bases from V and 4 from J; bases not matched to a gene: 4. In germline, CDR1 is LNHDA, CDR2 SQIVND (reference sequence). This CDR3 comprises 16 residues. CDR3 DNA: TGTGCCAGTAGTACGCGGACAGGGGGTTATAATTCACCCCTCCACTTT. Its protein product is CASSTRTGGYNSPLHF.

This rearrangement joins TRBV5-1 to TRBJ2-1, with TRBD2 matching 7 bases. CDR1 is SGHRS and CDR2 is YFSETQ in the germline V gene. J lost 4 bases, V lost 2 bases, and 9 bases had no gene match. This CDR3 is built from 16 residues. The CDR3 bases are TGCGCCAGCAGCTTATCCGGGACTAAAGGTTACAATGAGCAGTTCTTC. Amino acids: CASSLSGTKGYNEQFF.

The rearrangement uses TRBV7-3 and TRBJ2-1; 8 positions agree with TRBD1. Per germline, CDR1 SGHTA and CDR2 FQGTGA. V was pared by 5 bases and J by 4 bases, with 7 bases of the junction left unmatched. The CDR3 loop spans 15 amino acids. The CDR3 region is CASSLARGQYNEQFF. Written as DNA, the CDR3 is TGTGCCAGCAGCCTAGCCAGGGGGCAATACAATGAGCAGTTCTTC.

The chain has TRBV10-3 and TRBJ2-2; TRBD1 is a possible D gene (5 bases). The CDR3 sequence is 16 residues long. CDR1 and CDR2 (germline): ENHRY, SYGVKD. V was shortened by 0 bases and J by 7 bases, with 15 bases between the two germline ends. DNA of the CDR3: TGTGCCATCAGTGAGTCTATCGTCAGGGTGTACGGGGAGCTGTTTTTT. This encodes CAISESIVRVYGELFF.

The V and J genes are TRBV5-5 and TRBJ2-7; 8 positions agree with TRBD1. There are 14 residues in the CDR3. Trimming took 2 bases from V and 6 from J; bases not matched to a gene: 7. Germline V lookup: CDR1 SGHKS, CDR2 YYEKEE (reference sequence). The CDR3 region is CASSFPLRGREQYF. Here the CDR3 DNA reads TGTGCCAGCAGCTTCCCTCTCAGGGGGCGCGAGCAGTACTTC.

This chain links TRBV5-8 with TRBJ1-4, with D possibly TRBD1 on 5 matching bases. V lost 0 bases to trimming and J lost 5 bases, with 11 bases between them. The germline gives CDR1 SGHTS, CDR2 YDEGEE. The CDR3 sequence is 15 residues long. Written as DNA, the CDR3 is TGTGCCAGCAGCTTGGGTGGGGCAGGGAATGAAAAACTGTTTTTT. Translated: CASSLGGAGNEKLFF.

The gene calls are TRBV9 and TRBJ1-2; tentative D call: TRBD1 (5 bases). The CDR3 covers 12 residues. Trimming removed 3 bases at V and 7 bases at J, with 10 bases between. Germline V gives CDR1 SGDLS, CDR2 YYNGEE. The CDR3 sequence is CASSAHRGGYTF. CDR3 in DNA: TGTGCCAGCAGCGCACATAGGGGTGGCTACACCTTC.

The CDR3 region is CASSLSGVGYTF. The CDR3 DNA sequence: TGTGCCAGCAGCCTTTCAGGGGTTGGCTACACCTTC. V is TRBV3-1 (or the pseudogene TRBV3-2) and J is TRBJ1-2, with D possibly TRBD1 on 6 matching bases. The V and J ends lost 4 bases and 7 bases respectively, with 10 bases between them. The CDR3 covers 12 residues. Germline CDR1 LGHDT, CDR2 YNNKEL (reference sequence).

The chain couples TRBV7-9 to TRBJ1-2; tentatively, D is TRBD1 (5 bases). Germline V lookup: CDR1 SEHNR, CDR2 FQNEAQ (reference sequence). The CDR3 runs to 16 residues. The V end lost 6 bases, the J end lost 5 bases, and 22 bases lay between the germline ends. CDR3 region: CASRTGTDPLRYGYTF. For the CDR3, the DNA is TGTGCCAGCAGAACCGGGACTGACCCTCTTCGGTATGGCTACACCTTC.

This sequence joins TRBV19 and TRBJ1-1; D possibly corresponds to TRBD1 (6 bases). Germline V gene lookup returns CDR1 LNHDA and CDR2 SQIVND (reference sequence). Trimming removed 3 bases from V and 0 bases from J, with 11 bases in between. The CDR3 contains 15 residues. CDR3 bases: TGTGCCAGTAGTATGAGGGGGACGGTGAACACTGAAGCTTTCTTT. Amino acid sequence: CASSMRGTVNTEAFF.

The V call is TRBV20-1, the J call TRBJ2-7; 8 nucleotides agree with TRBD2. Looked up from germline, CDR1 is DFQATT and CDR2 is SNEGSKA (reference sequence). The CDR3 is 13 amino acids. The V segment lost 3 bases and the J segment 4 bases; nucleotides outside the gene matches: 5. The CDR3 is CSASSGIGYEQYF. DNA for the CDR3: TGCAGTGCTAGTAGCGGGATCGGATACGAGCAGTACTTC.

The chain has TRBV6-6 and TRBJ1-6; D is unresolved. Looked up from germline, CDR1 is MNHNY and CDR2 is SVGAGI (reference sequence). The CDR3 loop spans 15 amino acids. V gave up 6 bases and J gave up 0 bases, with 9 bases separating them. Here the CDR3 reads CASSPEISYNSPLHF. The CDR3 DNA is TGTGCCAGCAGCCCCGAGATCTCCTATAATTCACCCCTCCACTTT.

This chain joins TRBV6-2 or TRBV6-3 and TRBJ1-5; unclear D gene. Per germline, CDR1 MNHEY and CDR2 SVGEGT. V dropped 2 bases and J dropped 5 bases, with 7 bases sitting between them. The CDR3 has 13 amino acids. The CDR3 nucleotides are TGTGCCAGCAGTTACCTTCGGGATCAGCCCCAGCATTTT. Protein: CASSYLRDQPQHF.

The chain couples TRBV19 to TRBJ2-7; TRBD2 aligns across 8 bases. CDR3 length equals 14 residues. The trim removed 5 bases at V and 3 bases at J, leaving 6 bases unmatched. Germline V gene data show CDR1 as LNHDA and CDR2 as SQIVND (reference sequence). The CDR3 nucleotides are TGTGCCAGTAGTGCGGGGACTAGAGGCTACGAGCAGTACTTC. Its protein product is CASSAGTRGYEQYF.

This clone was detected only once. This chain joins TRBV5-8 and TRBJ1-4; D is unclear. The CDR3 covers 16 residues. Germline CDR1 reads SGHTS; CDR2 reads YDEGEE. Between the trimmed V and J ends, which lost 7 bases and 1 base, there was a span of 17 bases. The CDR3 DNA sequence: TGTGCCAGCTGTGGGCGGGAGTCGTTAACTAATGAAAAACTGTTTTTT. Amino acid sequence: CASCGRESLTNEKLFF.